The 10 T cell receptor beta chains in this list originate from one sample, sequenced in a study of T cell responses to AZD1222 COVID-19 vaccine. Only in-frame clones appear in the TCRdb table, and some are missing; sequencing was by immunoSEQ multiplex PCR. The table includes 110,000 or so clones, approximately 90% detected once. Sequenced material: peripheral blood, taken 28 days after the second AZD1222 dose. The receptors come from an adult who received the AZD1222 COVID-19 vaccine.

This rearrangement joins TRBV27 to TRBJ2-7; D is tentatively TRBD1 or TRBD2 (5 bases each). The CDR3 has 15 amino acids. Germline V gives CDR1 MNHEY, CDR2 SMNVEV (reference sequence). V was shortened by 0 bases and J by 7 bases, with 16 bases between the two germline ends. The CDR3 DNA is TGTGCCAGCAGTTTATCGCCACTAGGGGTGGAGGAGCAGTACTTC. This codes for CASSLSPLGVEEQYF.

This clone was detected a few times. This chain joins TRBV7-8 and TRBJ1-2; a possible D gene is TRBD1 (6 bases). Germline values: CDR1 SGHVS, CDR2 FQNEAQ. V lost 1 base and J lost 1, with 10 bases in between. The CDR3 loop spans 15 amino acids. DNA for the CDR3: TGTGCCAGCAGCTTAGAGGGGGGTCGTAACTATGGCTACACCTTC. The encoded protein is CASSLEGGRNYGYTF.

J is TRBJ2-7 and V is TRBV4-2; D call uncertain. The CDR3 loop spans 14 amino acids. CDR1 LGHNA and CDR2 YNFKEQ come from the germline V gene. The germline V and J ends were trimmed by 0 bases and 0 bases, with 6 bases remaining between them. CDR3 in DNA: TGTGCCAGCAGCCAAGATAGGTCCTCCTACGAGCAGTACTTC. Its protein product is CASSQDRSSYEQYF.

This chain connects TRBV4-3 to TRBJ2-1; perhaps D is TRBD1 or TRBD2 (5 bases each). The CDR3 sequence is 15 residues long. CDR1 is LGHNA, CDR2 YSLEER, per germline. The ends were cut back, 0 bases at V and 9 bases at J, with 15 bases in the middle. The CDR3 sequence is CASSQEGTLPGEQFF. Written as DNA, the CDR3 is TGCGCCAGCAGCCAAGAAGGGACCCTACCCGGTGAGCAGTTCTTC.

This clone appeared once. The chain recombines TRBV3-1 (or the pseudogene TRBV3-2) with TRBJ1-6, with a possible D match to TRBD1 (5 bases). This CDR3 is built from 14 residues. V lost 6 bases and J 5 bases, leaving 11 bases between the germline ends. Germline CDR1 is LGHDT and CDR2 is YNNKEL (reference sequence). For the CDR3, the DNA is TGTGCCAGCAGTAATCAGGGAAATAATTCACCCCTCCACTTT. This encodes CASSNQGNNSPLHF.

The sample holds a few counts of this clone. The V call is TRBV5-1, the J call TRBJ2-2, with TRBD2 matching over 7 bases. CDR3 size: 18 residues. Germline V gene lookup returns CDR1 SGHRS and CDR2 YFSETQ. Losses at the gene ends were 6 bases for V and 0 bases for J; bases not matched to a gene: 14. The CDR3: CASTPGGRVTSNTGELFF. CDR3 DNA: TGCGCCAGCACCCCGGGAGGCAGGGTTACTTCGAACACCGGGGAGCTGTTTTTT. Together with reference TRBV5-1 and TRBJ2-2, the CDR3 gives the full variable domain: KAGVTQTPRYLIKTRGQQVTLSCSPISGHRSVSWYQQTPGQGLQFLFEYFSETQRNKGNFPGRFSGRQFSNSRSEMNVSTLELGDSALYLCASTPGGRVTSNTGELFFGEGSRLTVL.

The rearrangement joins TRBV2 to TRBJ1-1; no definite D call. CDR3 length: 13 amino acids. Per germline, CDR1 SNHLY and CDR2 FYNNEI. Trimming pared 5 bases from V and 2 bases from J, leaving 9 bases between. CDR3 protein: CASSLAGNTEAFF. The CDR3 nucleotides are TGTGCCAGCAGTTTGGCAGGAAACACTGAAGCTTTCTTT.

The chain has TRBV6-1 and TRBJ2-3; D unresolved. The CDR3 spans 15 residues. Trimming left V 1 base short and J 4 bases short, with 12 bases between. CDR1 is MNHNS, CDR2 SASEGT, per germline. The CDR3 nucleotides are TGTGCCAGCAGTGAAGGAATGGCCAGGTCAGATACGCAGTATTTT. This gives the protein CASSEGMARSDTQYF.

The J gene is TRBJ1-5, the V gene TRBV6-5; D is undetermined. V lost 0 bases and J lost 3, with 9 bases in between. This CDR3 has 15 residues. The V gene's germline CDR1 is MNHEY and CDR2 SVGAGI. CDR3 protein: CASSYSRATNQPQHF. The CDR3 DNA sequence: TGTGCCAGCAGTTACTCAAGGGCCACCAATCAGCCCCAGCATTTT.

The chain joins TRBV10-3 to TRBJ2-5; D might be TRBD1 (6 bases). The V gene lost 4 bases and the J gene lost 5 bases, with 11 bases spanning the gap. From germline, CDR1 is ENHRY and CDR2 SYGVKD. The CDR3 totals 13 residues. The CDR3 is CAISVPGVETQYF. CDR3 sequence (DNA): TGTGCCATCAGTGTGCCAGGGGTTGAGACCCAGTACTTC.